Below, one T cell receptor beta chain is given with its context. Its antigen is unknown. Base qualities are not at hand, and no much larger clone is one base apart. Each collaborating institution followed its own protocols to collect whole blood in K2EDTA tubes. For TCRbeta analysis, collaborators shipped samples as frozen whole blood, isolated PBMCs, or DNA extracted from either of those sample types. Trimming costs V 0 bases and J 5 bases, and their ends lie 14 bases apart. CDR1 and CDR2, per the germline V gene, are SGHRS and YFSETQ. Inclusive of the bounding cysteine and phenylalanine, the CDR3 is 15 residues long. Of all the DNA, just the CDR3 is kept, 45 bases in frame from base 1. The data are from a study of blood T cell repertoires in COVID-19 (dated by TCRdb to 2019 to 2021). With regard to the full study: Samples from collaborators originated in the United States, Italy and Spain and spanned both the acute and convalescent phases of COVID-19. The material from the prospective study consisted of cDNA or gDNA derived from T cells, B-cell-depleted T cells, or PBMCs. Deeply sampled blood TCRbeta repertoires from subjects exposed to, actively infected with, or recovered from COVID-19 were included in the dataset. The repertoires were made available in a free public database intended to serve as a resource for research on the immune response to SARS-CoV-2. The samples were drawn from the first 160 participants of the ongoing ImmuneRACE study and from 1,254 subjects provided by 6 global collaborators. Sample metadata almost always included a de-identified subject ID, COVID-19 status, age in years and sex. Where available, HLA class I and class II types were obtained from metadata supplied by the sample provider rather than from assay-based typing.

Here is what the overall study found, with its caveats: Clinical and demographic metadata were provided uncurated, with the amount varying by source and participant.

TCRbeta CDR3 regions were amplified from genomic DNA using the immunoSEQ Assay, a bias-controlled multiplex PCR. Per the authors' processing: Nucleated cell counts per sample were estimated from amplification of reference gene primers within the assay. Sequence reads were collapsed and filtered to measure the absolute abundance of every unique TCRbeta CDR3 rearrangement. For each sample, productive Simpson clonality was calculated by taking the square root of Simpson's diversity index across productive rearrangements. TCRdb provides this immuneACCESS table in a form limited to in-frame rearrangements. Some clones are lacking; in checked studies, under half of them reflect an unresolved V gene, and why the rest are absent is not known. The V and J calls and clone size are taken from that table; D and trimming were inferred from the DNA. The sample profile shows tens of thousands of clones; about 88% of them were found once. The ten largest clones represent approximately 20% of the sample.

This sequence originates from a man aged 70 or older with acute or convalescent COVID-19. The source material was peripheral blood. The chain couples TRBV5-1 to TRBJ1-2; the D gene identity is not certain. The CDR3 sequence is CASSLDLSRFYGYTF. The DNA sequence is as follows: TGCGCCAGCAGCTTGGACTTATCCCGATTTTATGGCTACACCTTC. Outside the CDR3, residues come from the reference TRBV5-1 and TRBJ1-2 proteins, so the full variable domain is: KAGVTQTPRYLIKTRGQQVTLSCSPISGHRSVSWYQQTPGQGLQFLFEYFSETQRNKGNFPGRFSGRQFSNSRSEMNVSTLELGDSALYLCASSLDLSRFYGYTFGSGTRLTVV.